Below are 14 T cell receptor beta chains sequenced from a single sample in a study of Ad26.COV2.S vaccination and SARS-CoV-2 variants. Some clones are missing from TCRdb's copy, which holds only in-frame ones; the method was immunoSEQ multiplex PCR. The sample has some 460,000 clones; roughly nine tenths are singletons. Treatment described: approximately 18 received Ad26.COV2.S at low or high dose, single or two shots; several received placebo; per-sample allocation not given. Sampling occurred on day 63 after the first vaccine or placebo injection. The specimen was peripheral blood, collected in a trial of Ad26.COV2.S vaccine versus placebo. These receptor sequences come from a person aged 18 to 65 who received the Ad26.COV2.S COVID-19 vaccine or a placebo.

The chain recombines TRBV11-2 with TRBJ2-7, with TRBD1 matching 9 bases. The V segment lost 4 bases and the J segment 4 bases; nucleotides outside the gene matches: 8. Germline V lookup: CDR1 SGHAT, CDR2 FQNNGV. This CDR3 spans 15 amino acids. CDR3: CASSSLQGATYEQYF. As DNA, the CDR3 is TGTGCCAGCAGCTCATTACAGGGGGCAACGTACGAGCAGTACTTC.

This rearrangement joins TRBV7-9 to TRBJ2-2; TRBD2 agrees at 10 bases. The CDR3 contains 16 residues. Looked up from germline, CDR1 is SEHNR and CDR2 is FQNEAQ (reference sequence). J lost 1 base, V lost 5 bases, and 4 bases had no gene match. CDR3 bases: TGTGCCAGCAGCCAACGGACTAGCGGGAACACCGGGGAGCTGTTTTTT. Residues: CASSQRTSGNTGELFF.

The chain recombines TRBV5-4 with TRBJ1-1; D call uncertain. Trimming removed 2 bases at V and 1 base at J, with 9 bases between. Germline CDR1 and CDR2: SGHNT and YYREEE (reference sequence). This CDR3 comprises 14 residues. CDR3 in amino acids: CASSFGRTNTEAFF. CDR3 DNA sequence: TGTGCCAGCAGCTTCGGACGGACGAACACTGAAGCTTTCTTT.

The J gene is TRBJ1-4, the V gene TRBV6-1; D is unclear. In germline, CDR1 is MNHNS, CDR2 SASEGT. Trimming took 1 base from V and 0 from J, leaving 6 bases between them. This CDR3 has 15 residues. CDR3 protein: CASSEGSATNEKLFF. The CDR3 nucleotides are TGTGCCAGCAGTGAAGGGAGTGCAACTAATGAAAAACTGTTTTTT.

The rearrangement uses TRBV19 and TRBJ2-3, with 9 bases fitting TRBD1. This CDR3 contains 13 residues. Germline values: CDR1 LNHDA, CDR2 SQIVND (reference sequence). The J segment lost 3 bases and the V segment lost 9 bases, leaving 4 bases of the junction unmatched. The CDR3: CASGDRETDTQYF. In nucleotides, the CDR3 is TGTGCCAGCGGGGACAGGGAGACAGATACGCAGTATTTT.

V gene TRBV3-1 (or the pseudogene TRBV3-2) combines with J gene TRBJ1-1; D gene uncertain. The CDR3 is made up of 15 amino acids. V lost 0 bases and J 1 base, leaving 9 bases between the germline ends. The germline V gene encodes CDR1 LGHDT and CDR2 YNNKEL (reference sequence). The CDR3 sequence is CASSQDPPENTEAFF. The DNA for the CDR3 is TGTGCCAGCAGCCAAGATCCCCCGGAGAACACTGAAGCTTTCTTT.

The rearrangement links TRBV2 to TRBJ2-5; 7 bases agree with TRBD1. CDR1 SNHLY and CDR2 FYNNEI come from the germline V gene. The length of the CDR3 is 14 residues. Trimming removed 8 bases from V and 2 bases from J; junction bases left unmatched: 8. CDR3 sequence: CASRDSTGQETQYF. The DNA of the CDR3 is TGTGCCAGCCGGGACAGCACCGGTCAAGAGACCCAGTACTTC.

The chain couples TRBV20-1 to TRBJ2-5; D perhaps matches TRBD2 (6 bases). Germline V gene data show CDR1 as DFQATT and CDR2 as SNEGSKA (reference sequence). The CDR3 sequence is 16 residues long. The V end lost 3 bases, the J end lost 4 bases, and 21 bases lay between the germline ends. The CDR3 DNA reads TGCAGTGCTAGTAGGGCGGGGTCCCCCCGGGGAGAGACCCAGTACTTC. Protein: CSASRAGSPRGETQYF.

The chain carries TRBV5-4 and TRBJ2-5, with a tentative D call TRBD2 (6 bases). Trimming removed 2 bases from V and 5 bases from J, with 19 bases in between. This CDR3 is 16 amino acids long. Germline lookup yields CDR1 SGHNT and CDR2 YYREEE (reference sequence). The CDR3 here is CASSFGGPGRFETQYF. For the CDR3, the DNA is TGTGCCAGCAGCTTCGGAGGGCCGGGCCGGTTCGAGACCCAGTACTTC.

The chain combines TRBV20-1 with TRBJ1-1, with 9 nucleotides matching TRBD1. Germline CDR1 DFQATT, CDR2 SNEGSKA (reference sequence). The V segment lost 3 bases and the J segment 4 bases; nucleotides outside the gene matches: 6. This CDR3 contains 14 residues. The DNA of the CDR3 is TGCAGTGCTAGTGACAGGGGGATGGGCACTGAAGCTTTCTTT. This gives the protein CSASDRGMGTEAFF.

The chain recombines TRBV11-2 with TRBJ2-7; D is uncertain. The CDR3 has 12 residues. V shed 5 bases and J shed 6 bases, with 11 bases lying between them. Germline V lookup: CDR1 SGHAT, CDR2 FQNNGV. The CDR3 nucleotides are TGTGCCAGCAGCCGTAGTCAGTCCGAGCAGTACTTC. Translation gives CASSRSQSEQYF. The variable domain in full, completed from reference TRBV11-2 and TRBJ2-7, reads EAGVAQSPRYKIIEKRQSVAFWCNPISGHATLYWYQQILGQGPKLLIQFQNNGVVDDSQLPKDRFSAERLKGVDSTLKIQPAKLEDSAVYLCASSRSQSEQYFGPGTRLTVT.

The rearrangement uses TRBV28 and TRBJ2-7; 7 bases map to TRBD1. CDR1 is MDHEN and CDR2 is SYDVKM in the germline V gene. V dropped 2 bases and J dropped 6; count of bases not matched to a gene: 13. The CDR3 spans 16 residues. CDR3 protein: CASSLGGETGVGEQYF. CDR3 coding DNA: TGTGCCAGCAGTTTAGGTGGTGAAACAGGGGTAGGCGAGCAGTACTTC.

This rearrangement joins TRBV7-2 to TRBJ2-7, with TRBD1 as a possible D gene (6 bases). The CDR3 extends over 15 amino acids. Germline V CDR1 and CDR2: SGHTA, FQGNSA. Trimming took 5 bases from V and 2 from J, leaving 16 bases between them. The chain's CDR3 is CASSPPWAGAYEQYF. In DNA, the CDR3 is TGTGCCAGCAGCCCACCCTGGGCAGGGGCCTACGAGCAGTACTTC.

V and J are TRBV18 and TRBJ1-1, with no clear D. With 2 bases removed from V and 2 bases from J, the gap between germline ends came to 6 bases. Germline V gene data show CDR1 as KGHSH and CDR2 as LQKENI. The CDR3 has 13 amino acids. CDR3 sequence reads: CASSPAQNTEAFF. The CDR3 bases are TGTGCCAGCTCACCAGCCCAAAACACTGAAGCTTTCTTT. Combining the CDR3 with reference TRBV18 and TRBJ1-1 gives the whole variable domain NAGVMQNPRHLVRRRGQEARLRCSPMKGHSHVYWYRQLPEEGLKFMVYLQKENIIDESGMPKERFSAEFPKEGPSILRIQQVVRGDSAAYFCASSPAQNTEAFFGQGTRLTVV.